The text below deals with one TCR beta chain. This entry is derived from a study of blood T cell repertoires in COVID-19. Study context: Sample material is recorded as cDNA or gDNA derived from T cells, B-cell-depleted T cells, or PBMCs.

The CDR3 contains 14 residues. Trimming left V 3 bases short and J 8 bases short, with 14 bases between. Germline V gene sequence: CDR1 LNHDA, CDR2 SQIVND (reference sequence). How the authors handled the data: Amplification of reference gene primers provided the estimated nucleated cell counts. Some clones are missing from TCRdb's copy, which holds only in-frame ones; the method was immunoSEQ multiplex PCR. The DNA gave D and trimming, while V, J and clone size come from that table. The data show some 120,000 clones, with about 80% seen just once and approximately 16% held by the top ten. The rearrangement joins TRBV19 to TRBJ1-3; weak D call: TRBD1 (5 bases). The sequenced sample was peripheral blood. This TCR was sampled from a woman aged 50 to 65 with acute or convalescent COVID-19. The CDR3 here is CASSIPGREDTIYF. DNA of the CDR3: TGTGCCAGTAGTATCCCCGGCAGGGAGGACACCATATATTTT.